This is a list of T cell receptor beta chains from one sample in a study of cytomegalovirus exposure and HLA in healthy donors. The data were produced by immunoSEQ multiplex PCR, yet TCRdb's version contains in-frame clones alone and is incomplete. The data show roughly 130,000 clones, roughly 72% seen once. Sequencing used PBMCs. These receptors were taken from a man aged 35-49 years in good health and CMV-seronegative. CDR3s leave out the opening cysteine and the closing phenylalanine or tryptophan. The listing skips clone size in some rows; elsewhere it reads once, few, many or a size class.

J gene | V gene | clone size | CDR3 protein
TRBJ2-4 | TRBV28 | NA | ASLEEGKNIQY
TRBJ2-2 | TRBV5-1 | NA | ASMQRGTNTGELF
TRBJ2-5 | TRBV10-3 | NA | AISDPRGTDSQETQY
TRBJ2-1 | TRBV19 | NA | ASSEEKRREQF
TRBJ1-3 | TRBV28 | NA | ASSYRGGGNTIY
TRBJ1-6 | TRBV28 | NA | ASSLGRDSPLH
TRBJ2-3 | TRBV29-1 | NA | SFQGQSADTQY
TRBJ2-1 | TRBV11-1 | NA | ASSSRYRSGDPSYNEQF
TRBJ1-1 | TRBV6-5 | NA | ASSYGGGINTEAF
TRBJ2-7 | TRBV5-1 | once | ASSLAGGPENEQY
TRBJ2-7 | TRBV30 | NA | AWGIAGAAYEQY
TRBJ1-1 | TRBV7-8 | NA | ASSPGQQGTEAF
TRBJ1-6 | TRBV28 | NA | ASSPTGGRRLYNSPLH